A few counts support the clone carrying this T cell receptor beta chain. The data are from a study of T-cell memory formation after mild COVID-19. TCRdb called the 5' RACE reads again in MiXCR, with one record for every CDR3 protein. The table records around 300,000 distinct CDR3 sequences, 13% of them present only once. The CDR3 is 12 amino acids. The germline V and J ends were trimmed by 3 bases and 7 bases, with 9 bases remaining between them. The receptor's source is a man between 18 and 29 years old who had mild COVID-19 (a few samples of this study predate the infection). Cell type and time point are not known. What was sequenced was PBMCs or a T cell subset sorted from them (not recorded which). The gene calls are TRBV12-3 or TRBV12-4 and TRBJ1-1; D perhaps matches TRBD1 (5 bases). CDR3 bases: TGTGCCAGCAGTTTCAGACAGAATGAAGCTTTCTTT. It specifies CASSFRQNEAFF.